Below are 14 T cell receptor beta chains sequenced from a single sample in a study of blood T cell repertoires in COVID-19. Produced via immunoSEQ multiplex PCR; TCRdb's table is partial and in-frame only. The sample includes fewer than 150,000 clones, 80% to 85% of them seen just once. The sample comprised PBMCs or T cells enriched from blood (not recorded which). The receptors derive from a man aged 25 to 45 who had recovered from COVID-19.

With respect to this clone: The sample contains more than one DNA sequence encoding this CDR3. The chain recombines TRBV5-1 with TRBJ1-1; TRBD1 is a possible D gene (6 bases). The CDR3 has 15 amino acids. Germline V gene lookup returns CDR1 SGHRS and CDR2 YFSETQ. V was cut by 0 bases and J by 0 bases, with 9 bases left in between. The CDR3 DNA follows: TGCGCCAGCAGCTTGGAACAGGGACTGAACACTGAAGCTTTCTTT. It translates to CASSLEQGLNTEAFF.

This chain joins TRBV29-1 and TRBJ2-3; weak D call: TRBD1 (5 bases). Trimming removed 6 bases at V and 5 bases at J, with 21 bases between. The CDR3 sequence is 15 residues long. Germline V gene sequence: CDR1 SQVTM, CDR2 ANQGSEA. The CDR3 loop reads CSVPTGESLIDTQYF. The CDR3 region has the DNA TGCAGCGTCCCTACAGGTGAATCTTTAATAGATACGCAGTATTTT.

This clone appeared a single time. The rearrangement links TRBV27 to TRBJ2-7; D remains ambiguous. This CDR3 spans 13 amino acids. V was shortened by 7 bases and J by 3 bases, with 13 bases between the two germline ends. Germline V gene lookup returns CDR1 MNHEY and CDR2 SMNVEV (reference sequence). The CDR3 spells CASKAVLSYEQYF. DNA of the CDR3: TGTGCCAGCAAGGCGGTTCTAAGCTACGAGCAGTACTTC.

This chain joins TRBV14 and TRBJ2-7; 10 nucleotides align to TRBD2. In germline, CDR1 is SGHDN, CDR2 FVKESK. The J segment lost 6 bases and the V segment lost 2 bases, leaving 7 bases of the junction unmatched. The CDR3 extends over 15 amino acids. This CDR3 is CASSQRTSGPFEQYF. In nucleotides, the CDR3 is TGTGCCAGCAGCCAAAGGACTAGCGGACCCTTCGAGCAGTACTTC.

The V call is TRBV2, the J call TRBJ1-6; TRBD1 agrees at 8 bases. Germline V gene lookup returns CDR1 SNHLY and CDR2 FYNNEI. V shed 1 base and J 7 bases; nucleotides not matched to a gene: 6. This CDR3 is built from 16 residues. The CDR3 region is CASSEGGTGYNSPLHF. CDR3 bases: TGTGCCAGCAGTGAAGGGGGGACAGGCTACAATTCACCCCTCCACTTT.

This rearrangement joins TRBV3-1 (or the pseudogene TRBV3-2) to TRBJ1-2, with D tentatively TRBD1 (5 bases). Germline CDR1 LGHDT, CDR2 YNNKEL (reference sequence). V dropped 4 bases and J dropped 8 bases, with 20 bases sitting between them. This CDR3 contains 15 residues. In DNA form, the CDR3 reads TGTGCCAGCAGCCCATCCTTGGAGGGGTTCCGCGGCTACACCTTC. It codes for CASSPSLEGFRGYTF.

The chain is built from TRBV27 and TRBJ2-3; TRBD2 is a possible D gene (6 bases). Trimming pared 7 bases from V and 3 bases from J, leaving 20 bases between. Germline-derived CDR1 and CDR2 are MNHEY and SMNVEV (reference sequence). The CDR3 totals 16 residues. For the CDR3, the DNA is TGTGCCAGCATACTTTTGGAGGGAGATGTTACAGATACGCAGTATTTT. It encodes CASILLEGDVTDTQYF.

This chain uses TRBV6-5 with TRBJ1-3, with D unresolved. Germline CDR1 and CDR2: MNHEY and SVGAGI. Trimming left V 7 bases short and J 4 bases short, with 14 bases between. The CDR3 contains 14 residues. The CDR3 nucleotides are TGTGCCAGCACCTCGGCGGGGTCGGGAAACACCATATATTTT. It encodes CASTSAGSGNTIYF.

The chain is built from TRBV11-3 and TRBJ2-5; 10 bases match TRBD1. Germline CDR1 and CDR2: SGHNT and YENEEA. After removal of 1 base from V and 5 bases from J, the junction contained 13 bases not matched to a gene. This CDR3 is built from 18 residues. The CDR3 loop reads CASSLGNTGTGVVETQYF. CDR3 nucleotides: TGTGCCAGCAGCTTAGGGAACACCGGGACAGGGGTTGTGGAGACCCAGTACTTC.

This sequence joins TRBV12-3 or TRBV12-4 and TRBJ1-2; 7 bases fit TRBD1. V was clipped by 5 bases and J by 2 bases; unmatched bases: 2. The CDR3 has 13 amino acids. CDR3 sequence (DNA): TGTGCCAGCAGTCTACAGGGGAACTATGGCTACACCTTC. Its translation: CASSLQGNYGYTF.

V usage is TRBV7-3 and J usage is TRBJ2-3; the match to TRBD2 covers 10 bases. The CDR3 loop spans 17 amino acids. The V segment lost 2 bases and the J segment 3 bases; nucleotides outside the gene matches: 8. The germline V gene has CDR1 SGHTA and CDR2 FQGTGA. CDR3 nucleotides: TGTGCCAGCAGCTTAGCTAGCGGGAGAGGAGTGACAGATACGCAGTATTTT. Translation: CASSLASGRGVTDTQYF.

This chain links TRBV9 with TRBJ2-3, with D perhaps TRBD2 (6 bases). The V gene lost 0 bases and the J gene lost 2 bases, with 13 bases spanning the gap. Germline CDR1 and CDR2: SGDLS and YYNGEE. This CDR3 spans 16 amino acids. The CDR3 protein is CASSVGTGALTDTQYF. The CDR3 DNA follows: TGTGCCAGCAGCGTAGGAACGGGAGCTCTCACAGATACGCAGTATTTT.

V and J are TRBV19 and TRBJ2-3; D not resolved. V was pared by 1 base and J by 1 base, with 6 bases between. Germline CDR1 LNHDA, CDR2 SQIVND (reference sequence). This CDR3 region has 14 residues. The chain's CDR3 is CASSIATGTDTQYF. In DNA form, the CDR3 reads TGTGCCAGTAGTATAGCTACGGGCACAGATACGCAGTATTTT. The full variable domain, its missing parts supplied by reference TRBV19 and TRBJ2-3, is DGGITQSPKYLFRKEGQNVTLSCEQNLNHDAMYWYRQDPGQGLRLIYYSQIVNDFQKGDIAEGYSVSREKKESFPLTVTSAQKNPTAFYLCASSIATGTDTQYFGPGTRLTVL.

The rearrangement links TRBV3-1 (or the pseudogene TRBV3-2) to TRBJ1-3; no clear D. The V gene's germline CDR1 is LGHDT and CDR2 YNNKEL (reference sequence). The V end was cut by 7 bases, the J end by 4 bases, with 11 bases between. The CDR3 has 13 amino acids. CDR3 loop: CASKTPGGNTIYF. The CDR3 DNA reads TGTGCCAGCAAGACACCTGGGGGAAACACCATATATTTT.